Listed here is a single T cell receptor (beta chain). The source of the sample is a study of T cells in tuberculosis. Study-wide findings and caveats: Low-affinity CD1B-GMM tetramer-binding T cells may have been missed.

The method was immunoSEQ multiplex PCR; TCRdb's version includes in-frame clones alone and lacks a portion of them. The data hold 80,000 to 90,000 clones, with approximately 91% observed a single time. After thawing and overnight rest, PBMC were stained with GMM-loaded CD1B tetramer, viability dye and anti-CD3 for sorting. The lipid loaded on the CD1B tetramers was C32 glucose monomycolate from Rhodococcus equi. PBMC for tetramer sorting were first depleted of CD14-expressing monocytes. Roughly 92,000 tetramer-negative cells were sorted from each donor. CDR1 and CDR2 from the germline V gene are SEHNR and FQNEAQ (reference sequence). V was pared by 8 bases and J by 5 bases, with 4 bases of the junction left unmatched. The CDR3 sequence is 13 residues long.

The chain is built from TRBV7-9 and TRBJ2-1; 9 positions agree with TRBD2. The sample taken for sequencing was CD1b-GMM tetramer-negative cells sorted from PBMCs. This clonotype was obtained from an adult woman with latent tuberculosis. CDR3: CASQLAGNNEQFF. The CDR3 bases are TGTGCCAGCCAGCTAGCGGGAAACAATGAGCAGTTCTTC.